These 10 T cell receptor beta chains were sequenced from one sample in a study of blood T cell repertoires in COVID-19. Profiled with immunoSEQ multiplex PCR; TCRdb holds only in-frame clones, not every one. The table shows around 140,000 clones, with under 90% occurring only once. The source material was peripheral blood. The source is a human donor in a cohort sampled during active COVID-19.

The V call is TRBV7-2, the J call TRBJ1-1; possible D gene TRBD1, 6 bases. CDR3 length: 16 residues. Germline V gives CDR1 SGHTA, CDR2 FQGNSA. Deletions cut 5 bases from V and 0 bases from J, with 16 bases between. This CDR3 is CASSLPGGSMNTEAFF. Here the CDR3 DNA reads TGTGCCAGCAGCCTCCCGGGGGGCTCGATGAACACTGAAGCTTTCTTT.

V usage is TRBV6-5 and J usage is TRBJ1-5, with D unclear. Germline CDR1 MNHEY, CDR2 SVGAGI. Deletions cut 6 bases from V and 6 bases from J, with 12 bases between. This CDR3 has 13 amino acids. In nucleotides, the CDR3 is TGTGCCAGCAGGCCCAGCGGCCTTCAGCCCCAGCATTTT. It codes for CASRPSGLQPQHF.

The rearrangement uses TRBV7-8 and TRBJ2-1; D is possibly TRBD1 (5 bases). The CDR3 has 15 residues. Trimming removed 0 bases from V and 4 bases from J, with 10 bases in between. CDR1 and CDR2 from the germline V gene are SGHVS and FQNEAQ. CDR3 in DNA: TGTGCCAGCAGCTTAGCAGGGGTTGGATACAATGAGCAGTTCTTC. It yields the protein CASSLAGVGYNEQFF.

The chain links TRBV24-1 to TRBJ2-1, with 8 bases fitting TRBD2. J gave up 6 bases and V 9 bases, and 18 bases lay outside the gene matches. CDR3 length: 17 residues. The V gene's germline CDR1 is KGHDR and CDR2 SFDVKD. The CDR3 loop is CATRAGGQGREGNEQFF. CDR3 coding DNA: TGTGCCACCCGGGCCGGGGGACAAGGTCGGGAGGGCAATGAGCAGTTCTTC.

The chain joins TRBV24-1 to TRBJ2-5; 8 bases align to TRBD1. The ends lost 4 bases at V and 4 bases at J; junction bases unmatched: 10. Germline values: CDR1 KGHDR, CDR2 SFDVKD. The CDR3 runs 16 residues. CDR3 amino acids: CATSDYGQGLRETQYF. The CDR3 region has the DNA TGTGCCACCAGTGACTACGGACAGGGTCTGAGAGAGACCCAGTACTTC.

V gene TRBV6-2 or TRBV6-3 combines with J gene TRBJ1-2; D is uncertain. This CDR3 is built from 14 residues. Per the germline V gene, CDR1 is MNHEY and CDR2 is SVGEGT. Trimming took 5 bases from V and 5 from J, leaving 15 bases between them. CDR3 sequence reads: CASSDNMRRYGYTF. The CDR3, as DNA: TGTGCCAGCAGTGATAACATGCGGCGGTATGGCTACACCTTC.

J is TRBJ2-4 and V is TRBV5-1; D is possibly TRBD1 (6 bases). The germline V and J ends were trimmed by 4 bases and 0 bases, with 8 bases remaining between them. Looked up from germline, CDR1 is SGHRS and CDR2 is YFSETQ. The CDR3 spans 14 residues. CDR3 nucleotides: TGCGCCAGCAGCCCACAGGGAGCCAAAAACATTCAGTACTTC. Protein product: CASSPQGAKNIQYF.

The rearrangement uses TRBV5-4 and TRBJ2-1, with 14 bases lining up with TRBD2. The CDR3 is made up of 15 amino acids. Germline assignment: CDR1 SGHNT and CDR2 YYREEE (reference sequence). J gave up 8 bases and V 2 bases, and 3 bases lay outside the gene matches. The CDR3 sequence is CASSFTGLAGDEQFF. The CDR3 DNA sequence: TGTGCCAGCAGCTTTACGGGACTAGCGGGAGATGAGCAGTTCTTC.

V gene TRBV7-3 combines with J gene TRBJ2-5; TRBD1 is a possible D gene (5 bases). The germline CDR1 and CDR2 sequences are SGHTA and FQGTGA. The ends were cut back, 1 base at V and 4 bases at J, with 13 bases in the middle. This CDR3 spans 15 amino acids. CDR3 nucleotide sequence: TGTGCCAGCAGCTTAAGTCTAGGGGTAGGAGAGACCCAGTACTTC. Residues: CASSLSLGVGETQYF.

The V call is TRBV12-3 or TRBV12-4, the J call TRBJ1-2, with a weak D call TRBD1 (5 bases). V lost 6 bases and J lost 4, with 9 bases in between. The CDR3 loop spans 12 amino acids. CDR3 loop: CASSLDSYGYTF. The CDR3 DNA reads TGTGCCAGCAGCCTCGACAGCTATGGCTACACCTTC.